This T cell receptor beta chain emerged from a study of blood T cell repertoires in COVID-19. Across the whole study: Sample material is recorded as cDNA or gDNA derived from T cells, B-cell-depleted T cells, or PBMCs.

V shed 7 bases and J 5 bases; nucleotides not matched to a gene: 11. This CDR3 spans 15 amino acids. Germline CDR1 and CDR2: LNHDA and SQIVND (reference sequence). Cohort placement rested on clinical history that participants reported themselves. How the authors handled the data: Researchers report that nucleated cell counts were estimated from reference gene primer amplification. Repertoires were generated with immunoSEQ multiplex PCR, while TCRdb's copy carries only in-frame clones and drops some. From that table come the V and J calls and clone size; the DNA was used to work out D and trimming. Among some 390,000 clones listed, around 87% were seen once.

The chain carries TRBV19 and TRBJ2-3; 8 positions agree with TRBD2. Sequenced sample: PBMCs or T cells enriched from blood (not recorded which). This clonotype originated in a man aged 25-40 years who had recovered from COVID-19. The CDR3 spells CASTPGGTRRDTQYF. For the CDR3, the DNA is TGTGCCAGTACCCCGGGCGGGACTAGGAGAGATACGCAGTATTTT.